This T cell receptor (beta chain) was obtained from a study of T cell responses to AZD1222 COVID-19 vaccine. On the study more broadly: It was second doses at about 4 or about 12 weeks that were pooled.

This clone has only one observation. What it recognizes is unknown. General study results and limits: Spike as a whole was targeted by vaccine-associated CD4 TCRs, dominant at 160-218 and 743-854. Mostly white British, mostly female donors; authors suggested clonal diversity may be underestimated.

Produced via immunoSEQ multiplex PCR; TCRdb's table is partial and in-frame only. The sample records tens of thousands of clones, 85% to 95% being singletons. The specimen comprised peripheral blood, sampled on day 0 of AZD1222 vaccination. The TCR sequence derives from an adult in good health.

DNA for the CDR3: TGTGCCAGTAGTATGGTAATGCAGAGCAATCAGCCCCAGCATTTT. This codes for CASSMVMQSNQPQHF. V usage is TRBV19 and J usage is TRBJ1-5; D is uncertain. Germline-derived CDR1 and CDR2 are LNHDA and SQIVND (reference sequence). V was trimmed by 3 bases and J by 1 base, leaving 10 bases between them. CDR3 length: 15 residues.